The source of this TCR beta chain is a study of identical twins. TCRdb passed the 5' RACE reads through MiXCR, listing each CDR3 protein once. The table lists fewer than 550,000 distinct CDR3 sequences, 14% of them singletons, with approximately 0.9% in the top ten. The CDR3 runs to 15 residues. With 6 bases removed from V and 7 bases from J, the gap between germline ends came to 21 bases. This clonotype was recorded at least ten times. The sample was also linked to a second study, of yellow fever vaccine responses in identical twins.

The specimen sequenced was CD4+ T cells sorted from blood. J is TRBJ2-5 and V is TRBV12-3 or TRBV12-4, with a weak D call TRBD1 (5 bases). The clonotype originates from a woman in her late teens or twenties in good health. CDR3 nucleotide sequence: TGTGCCAGCAGATCTCGGACGGCCAGGGTTGGGACCCAGTACTTC. This gives the protein CASRSRTARVGTQYF.